Each of the 2 T cell receptor beta chains below was sequenced from the same sample in a study of vaccination and CD4 T cells after COVID-19. No antigen has been assigned to these receptors. Sequencing of cultured CD4+ T cell DNA used the Oncomine TCR Beta short-read assay. Using its own MiXCR run on the PCR reads, TCRdb lists one record per CDR3 protein. The sample records just under 20,000 distinct CDR3 sequences, 26% being singletons. Treatment in this sample: approximately 11-day PBMC culture with coronavirus spike peptide pools or control peptides (ViraFEST assay). The sample comprised cultured CD4+ T cells from blood. These receptor sequences come from a human donor with COVID-19.

In its sample, this clonotype was seen once. The V gene is TRBV7-2, the J gene TRBJ2-3, with TRBD1 matching 9 bases. The V gene end was trimmed by 1 base and the J gene end by 0 bases; junction bases not matched to a gene: 5. Germline V gene sequence: CDR1 SGHTA, CDR2 FQGNSA. This CDR3 is 17 amino acids long. The CDR3 sequence: CASSLEPGQGSTDTQYF. The CDR3 DNA sequence: TGTGCCAGCAGCTTAGAACCGGGACAGGGAAGCACAGATACGCAGTATTTT.

This clonotype was counted only a few times. The chain is built from TRBV11-1 and TRBJ2-1, with D uncertain. The CDR3 is made up of 13 amino acids. CDR1 SGHAT and CDR2 FQDESV come from the germline V gene (reference sequence). Between the trimmed V and J ends, which lost 3 bases and 5 bases, there was a span of 8 bases. As DNA, the CDR3 is TGTGCCAGCAGCTTCCTACAGAACAATGAGCAGTTCTTC. Its translation: CASSFLQNNEQFF.